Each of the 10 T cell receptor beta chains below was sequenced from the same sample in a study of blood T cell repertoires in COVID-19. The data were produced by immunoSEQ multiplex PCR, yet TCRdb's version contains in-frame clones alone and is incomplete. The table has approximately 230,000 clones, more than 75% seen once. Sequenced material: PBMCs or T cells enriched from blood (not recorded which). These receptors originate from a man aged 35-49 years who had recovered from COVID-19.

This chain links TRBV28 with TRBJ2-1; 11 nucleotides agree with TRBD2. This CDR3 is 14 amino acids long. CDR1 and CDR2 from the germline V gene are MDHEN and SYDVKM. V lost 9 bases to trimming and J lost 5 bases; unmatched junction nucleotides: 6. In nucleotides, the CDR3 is TGTGCCAGGAGGACTAGCGGGCGAAACAATGAGCAGTTCTTC. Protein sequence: CARRTSGRNNEQFF.

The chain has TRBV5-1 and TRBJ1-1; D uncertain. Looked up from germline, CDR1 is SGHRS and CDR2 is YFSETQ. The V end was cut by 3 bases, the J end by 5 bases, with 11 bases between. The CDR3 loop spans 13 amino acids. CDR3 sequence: CASSSEGRTEAFF. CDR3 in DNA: TGCGCCAGCAGCTCTGAGGGTCGGACTGAAGCTTTCTTT.

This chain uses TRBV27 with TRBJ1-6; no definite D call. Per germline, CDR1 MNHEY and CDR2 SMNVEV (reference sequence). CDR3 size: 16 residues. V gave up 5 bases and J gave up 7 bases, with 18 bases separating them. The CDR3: CASSGYGGAENSPLHF. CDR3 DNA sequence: TGTGCCAGCAGTGGGTATGGAGGCGCGGAGAATTCACCCCTCCACTTT.

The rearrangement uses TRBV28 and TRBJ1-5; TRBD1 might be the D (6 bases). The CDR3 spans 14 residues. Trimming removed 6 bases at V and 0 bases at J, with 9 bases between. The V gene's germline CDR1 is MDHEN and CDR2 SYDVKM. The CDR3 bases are TGTGCCAGCAGGCAGACAGGTAGCAATCAGCCCCAGCATTTT. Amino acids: CASRQTGSNQPQHF. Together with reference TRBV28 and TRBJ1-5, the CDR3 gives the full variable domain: DVKVTQSSRYLVKRTGEKVFLECVQDMDHENMFWYRQDPGLGLRLIYFSYDVKMKEKGDIPEGYSVSREKKERFSLILESASTNQTSMYLCASRQTGSNQPQHFGDGTRLSIL.

The CDR3 loop reads CASSHDRGGTEAFF. In nucleotides, the CDR3 is TGTGCCAGCAGCCACGACAGGGGGGGGACTGAAGCTTTCTTT. This chain joins TRBV3-1 (or the pseudogene TRBV3-2) and TRBJ1-1; 9 nucleotides align to TRBD1. Germline-derived CDR1 and CDR2 are LGHDT and YNNKEL (reference sequence). The V and J ends lost 3 bases and 5 bases, in that order; junction bases with no gene match: 4. This CDR3 is built from 14 residues.

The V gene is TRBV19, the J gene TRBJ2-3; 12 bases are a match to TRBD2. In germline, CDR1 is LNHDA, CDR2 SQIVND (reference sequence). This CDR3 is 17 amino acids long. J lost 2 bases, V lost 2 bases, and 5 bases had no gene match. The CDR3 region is CASSIWLAGGHTDTQYF. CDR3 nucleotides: TGTGCCAGTAGTATATGGCTAGCGGGAGGGCACACAGATACGCAGTATTTT.

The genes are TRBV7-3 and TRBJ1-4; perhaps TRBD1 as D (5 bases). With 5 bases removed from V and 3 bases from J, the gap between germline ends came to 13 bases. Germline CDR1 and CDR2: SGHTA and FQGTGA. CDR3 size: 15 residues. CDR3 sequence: CASSVRGLPNEKLFF. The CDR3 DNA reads TGTGCCAGCAGCGTAAGGGGACTTCCTAATGAAAAACTGTTTTTT.

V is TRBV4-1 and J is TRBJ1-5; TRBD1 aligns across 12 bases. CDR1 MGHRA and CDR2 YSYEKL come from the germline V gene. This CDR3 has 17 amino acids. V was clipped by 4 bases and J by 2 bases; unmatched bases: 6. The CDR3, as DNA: TGCGCCAGCAGCCCCGGGACAGGGGGCCGGGGCAATCAGCCCCAGCATTTT. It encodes CASSPGTGGRGNQPQHF.

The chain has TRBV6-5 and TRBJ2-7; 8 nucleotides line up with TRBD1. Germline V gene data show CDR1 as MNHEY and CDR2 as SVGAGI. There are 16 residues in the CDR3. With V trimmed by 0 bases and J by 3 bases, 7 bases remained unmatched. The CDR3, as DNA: TGTGCCAGCAGTTACTCCCACAGGGGGGTCCGCTACGAGCAGTACTTC. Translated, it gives CASSYSHRGVRYEQYF.

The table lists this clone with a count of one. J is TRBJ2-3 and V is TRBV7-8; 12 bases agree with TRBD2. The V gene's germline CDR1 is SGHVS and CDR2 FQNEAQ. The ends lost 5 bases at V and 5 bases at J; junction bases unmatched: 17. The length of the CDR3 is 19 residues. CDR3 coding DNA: TGTGCCAGCAGCGCCAGACTAGCGGGAGCTATCTTCGACATAGATACGCAGTATTTT. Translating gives CASSARLAGAIFDIDTQYF.